The entry below gives a single TCR beta chain sequence along with its context. No antigen is known for it. This record comes from a study of blood T cells in healthy people across ages. Broader study findings: Percentage of naive T cells showed a strong correlation with TCR beta diversity.

Germline V gene data show CDR1 as DFQATT and CDR2 as SNEGSKA (reference sequence). V lost 0 bases and J lost 7, with 9 bases in between. The CDR3 consists of 12 residues. Primers used in a second PCR of about 7 to 12 cycles were a sample-barcoded 5' primer and a J-beta primer mix. MiXCR, run by TCRdb on the 5' RACE reads, gives a single entry per CDR3 protein. In the table there are some 1.5 million distinct CDR3 sequences, roughly 43% of which are singletons. What was sequenced was blood. The receptor comes from a woman aged 18-29 years in good health. The rearrangement joins TRBV20-1 to TRBJ1-1, with D maybe TRBD1 (5 bases). The CDR3 sequence is CSARDWGGEAFF. In nucleotides, the CDR3 is TGCAGTGCTAGAGATTGGGGGGGTGAAGCTTTCTTT.